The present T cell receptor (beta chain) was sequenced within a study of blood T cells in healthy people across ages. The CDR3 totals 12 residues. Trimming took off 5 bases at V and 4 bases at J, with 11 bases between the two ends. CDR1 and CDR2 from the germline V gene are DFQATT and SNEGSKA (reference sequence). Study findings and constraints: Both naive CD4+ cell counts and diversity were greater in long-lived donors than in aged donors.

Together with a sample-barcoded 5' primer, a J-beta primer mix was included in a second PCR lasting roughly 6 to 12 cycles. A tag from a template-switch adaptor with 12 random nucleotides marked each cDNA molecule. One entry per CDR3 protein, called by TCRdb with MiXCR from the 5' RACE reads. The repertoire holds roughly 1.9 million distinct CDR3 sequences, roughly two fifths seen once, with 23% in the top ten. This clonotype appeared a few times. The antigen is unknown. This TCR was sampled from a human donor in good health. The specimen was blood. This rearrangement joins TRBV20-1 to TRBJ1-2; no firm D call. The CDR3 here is CSAHEGLYGYTF. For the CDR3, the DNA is TGCAGTGCTCACGAAGGACTCTATGGCTACACCTTC.